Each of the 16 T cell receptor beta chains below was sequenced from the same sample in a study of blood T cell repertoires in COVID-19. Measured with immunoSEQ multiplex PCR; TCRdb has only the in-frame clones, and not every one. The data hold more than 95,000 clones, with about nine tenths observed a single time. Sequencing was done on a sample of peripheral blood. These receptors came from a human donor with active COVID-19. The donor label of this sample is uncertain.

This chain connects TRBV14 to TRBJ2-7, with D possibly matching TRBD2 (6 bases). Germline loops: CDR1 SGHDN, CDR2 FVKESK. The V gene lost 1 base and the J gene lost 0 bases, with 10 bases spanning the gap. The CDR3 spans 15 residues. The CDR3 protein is CASSQASVSSYEQYF. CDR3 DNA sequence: TGTGCCAGCAGCCAAGCTAGCGTGAGCTCCTACGAGCAGTACTTC.

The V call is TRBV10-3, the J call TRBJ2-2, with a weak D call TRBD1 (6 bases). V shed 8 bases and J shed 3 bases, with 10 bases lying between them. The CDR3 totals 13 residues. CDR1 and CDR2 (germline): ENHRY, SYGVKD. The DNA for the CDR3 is TGTGCCATCCGGACAGAGGACACCGGGGAGCTGTTTTTT. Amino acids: CAIRTEDTGELFF.

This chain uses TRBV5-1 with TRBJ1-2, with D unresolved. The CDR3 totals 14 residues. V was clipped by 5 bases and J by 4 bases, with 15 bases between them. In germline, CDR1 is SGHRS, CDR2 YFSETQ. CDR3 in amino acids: CASRPATNSYGYTF. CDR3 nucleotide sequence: TGCGCCAGCAGGCCTGCGACCAACAGCTATGGCTACACCTTC.

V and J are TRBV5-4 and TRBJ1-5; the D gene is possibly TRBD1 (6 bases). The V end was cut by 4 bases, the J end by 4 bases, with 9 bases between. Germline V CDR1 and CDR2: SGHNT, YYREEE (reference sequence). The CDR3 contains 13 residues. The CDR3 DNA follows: TGTGCCAGCAGCAAGGACAGAAATCAGCCCCAGCATTTT. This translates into CASSKDRNQPQHF.

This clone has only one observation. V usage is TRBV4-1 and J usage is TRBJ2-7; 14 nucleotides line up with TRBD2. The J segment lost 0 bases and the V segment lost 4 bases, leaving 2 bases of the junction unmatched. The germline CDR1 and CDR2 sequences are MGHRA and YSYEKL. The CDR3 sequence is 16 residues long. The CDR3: CASSRLAGGPSYEQYF. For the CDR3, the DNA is TGCGCCAGCAGCCGACTAGCGGGGGGGCCCTCCTACGAGCAGTACTTC.

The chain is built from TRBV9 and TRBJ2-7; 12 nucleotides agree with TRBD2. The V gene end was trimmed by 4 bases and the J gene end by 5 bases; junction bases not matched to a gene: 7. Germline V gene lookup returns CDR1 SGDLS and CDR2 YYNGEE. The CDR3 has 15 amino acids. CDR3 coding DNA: TGTGCCAGCAGCATCCGGACTAGCGGGGTGCACGAGCAGTACTTC. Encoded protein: CASSIRTSGVHEQYF.

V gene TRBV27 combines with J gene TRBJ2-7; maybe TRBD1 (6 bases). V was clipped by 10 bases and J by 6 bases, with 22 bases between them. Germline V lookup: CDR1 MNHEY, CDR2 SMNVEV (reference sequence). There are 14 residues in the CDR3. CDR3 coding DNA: TGTGCCACCAACAGGGTCGGGTTTGATGGCGAGCAGTACTTC. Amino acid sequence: CATNRVGFDGEQYF.

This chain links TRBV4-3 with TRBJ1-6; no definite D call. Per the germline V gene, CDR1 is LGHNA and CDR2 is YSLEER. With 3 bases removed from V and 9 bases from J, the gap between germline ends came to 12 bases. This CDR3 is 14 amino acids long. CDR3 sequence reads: CASSHRHSGSPLHF. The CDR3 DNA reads TGCGCCAGCAGCCATCGACATTCCGGTTCACCCCTCCACTTT.

The CDR3 DNA reads as TGTGCCAGCAGCTTGGGGCCGACGGGACAGGGGGCATACGAGCAGTACTTC. It specifies CASSLGPTGQGAYEQYF. The chain links TRBV5-4 to TRBJ2-7, with 12 bases fitting TRBD1. CDR3 length: 17 residues. The trim removed 0 bases at V and 4 bases at J, leaving 8 bases unmatched. Germline-derived CDR1 and CDR2 are SGHNT and YYREEE (reference sequence).

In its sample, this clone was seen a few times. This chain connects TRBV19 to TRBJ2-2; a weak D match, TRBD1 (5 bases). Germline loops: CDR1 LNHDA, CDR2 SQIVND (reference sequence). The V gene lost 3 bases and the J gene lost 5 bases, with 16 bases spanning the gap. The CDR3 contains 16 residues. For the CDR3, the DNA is TGTGCCAGTAGTATCAAGGGGCCGGAAAGGACCGGGGAGCTGTTTTTT. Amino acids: CASSIKGPERTGELFF.

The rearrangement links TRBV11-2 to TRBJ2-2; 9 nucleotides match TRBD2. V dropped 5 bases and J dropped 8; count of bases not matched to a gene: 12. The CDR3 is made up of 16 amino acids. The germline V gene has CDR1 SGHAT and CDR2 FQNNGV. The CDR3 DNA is TGTGCCAGCAGCCGGTGGAGCGGGGGGCCCAATGGGGAGCTGTTTTTT. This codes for CASSRWSGGPNGELFF.

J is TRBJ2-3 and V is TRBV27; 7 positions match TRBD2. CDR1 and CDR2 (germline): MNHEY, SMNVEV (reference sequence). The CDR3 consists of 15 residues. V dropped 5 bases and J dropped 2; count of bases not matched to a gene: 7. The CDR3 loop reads CASSPRGDATDTQYF. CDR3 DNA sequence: TGTGCCAGCAGTCCCCGGGGGGACGCCACAGATACGCAGTATTTT.

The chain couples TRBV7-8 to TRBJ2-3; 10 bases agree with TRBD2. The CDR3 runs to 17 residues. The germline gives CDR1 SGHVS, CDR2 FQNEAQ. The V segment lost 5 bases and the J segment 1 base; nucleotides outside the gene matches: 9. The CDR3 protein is CASSKPAGTSGTDTQYF. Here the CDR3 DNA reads TGTGCCAGCAGCAAACCTGCCGGGACTAGCGGCACAGATACGCAGTATTTT.

The CDR3 loop is CASSSTAYNEQFF. DNA of the CDR3: TGCGCCAGCAGCTCGACAGCCTACAATGAGCAGTTCTTC. The rearrangement links TRBV5-1 to TRBJ2-1, with a weak D call TRBD1 (5 bases). The CDR3 is 13 amino acids. CDR1 SGHRS and CDR2 YFSETQ come from the germline V gene. Between the trimmed V and J ends, which lost 3 bases and 2 bases, there was a span of 6 bases.

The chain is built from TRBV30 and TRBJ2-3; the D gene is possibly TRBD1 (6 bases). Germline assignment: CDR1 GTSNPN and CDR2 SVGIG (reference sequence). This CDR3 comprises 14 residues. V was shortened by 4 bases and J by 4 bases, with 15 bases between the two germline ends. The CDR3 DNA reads TGTGCCTGGAAAGTGGGGGCAGGGTCAGATACGCAGTATTTT. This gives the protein CAWKVGAGSDTQYF.

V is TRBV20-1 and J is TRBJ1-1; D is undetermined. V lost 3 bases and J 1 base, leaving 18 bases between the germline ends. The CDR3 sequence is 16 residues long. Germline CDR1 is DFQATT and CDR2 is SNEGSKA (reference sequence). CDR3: CSASKSVRQRNTEAFF. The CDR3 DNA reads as TGCAGTGCTAGTAAGTCGGTGCGACAAAGGAACACTGAAGCTTTCTTT.